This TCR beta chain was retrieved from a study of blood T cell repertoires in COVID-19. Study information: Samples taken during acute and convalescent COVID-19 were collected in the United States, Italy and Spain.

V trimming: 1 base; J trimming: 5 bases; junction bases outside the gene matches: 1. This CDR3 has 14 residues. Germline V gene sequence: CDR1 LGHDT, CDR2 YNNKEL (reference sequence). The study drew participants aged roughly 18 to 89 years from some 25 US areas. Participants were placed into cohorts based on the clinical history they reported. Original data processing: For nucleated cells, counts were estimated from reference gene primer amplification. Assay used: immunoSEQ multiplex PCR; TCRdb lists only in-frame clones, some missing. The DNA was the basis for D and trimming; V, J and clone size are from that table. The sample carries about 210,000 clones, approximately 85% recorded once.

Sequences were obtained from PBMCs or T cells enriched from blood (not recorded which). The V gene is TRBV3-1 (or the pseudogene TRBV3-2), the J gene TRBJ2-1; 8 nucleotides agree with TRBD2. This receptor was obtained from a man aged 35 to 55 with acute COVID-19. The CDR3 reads CASSQAGGDNEQFF. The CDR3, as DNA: TGTGCCAGCAGCCAAGCGGGAGGGGACAATGAGCAGTTCTTC.